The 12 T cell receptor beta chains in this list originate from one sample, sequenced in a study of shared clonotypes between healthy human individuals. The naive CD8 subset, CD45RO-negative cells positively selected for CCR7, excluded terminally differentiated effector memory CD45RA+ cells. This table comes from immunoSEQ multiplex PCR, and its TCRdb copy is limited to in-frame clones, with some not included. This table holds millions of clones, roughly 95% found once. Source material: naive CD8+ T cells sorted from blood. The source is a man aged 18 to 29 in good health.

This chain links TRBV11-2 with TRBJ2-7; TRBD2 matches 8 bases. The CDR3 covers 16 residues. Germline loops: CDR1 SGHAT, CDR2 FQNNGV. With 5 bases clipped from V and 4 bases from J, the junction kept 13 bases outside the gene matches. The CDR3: CASSPSTAGVFYEQYF. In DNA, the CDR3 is TGTGCCAGCAGCCCCTCTACAGCGGGAGTGTTTTACGAGCAGTACTTC.

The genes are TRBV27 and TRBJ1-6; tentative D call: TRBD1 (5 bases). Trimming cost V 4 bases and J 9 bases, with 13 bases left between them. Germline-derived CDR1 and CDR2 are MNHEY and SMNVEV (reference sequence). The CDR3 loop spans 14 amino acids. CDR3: CASSSGAPGSPLHF. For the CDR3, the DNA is TGTGCCAGCAGTTCTGGGGCCCCTGGTTCACCCCTCCACTTT.

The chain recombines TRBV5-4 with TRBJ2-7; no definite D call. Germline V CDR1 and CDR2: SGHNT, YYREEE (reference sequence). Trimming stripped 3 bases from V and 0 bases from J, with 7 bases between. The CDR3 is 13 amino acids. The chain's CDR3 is CASSWVDSYEQYF. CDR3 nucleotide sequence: TGTGCCAGCAGCTGGGTAGACTCCTACGAGCAGTACTTC.

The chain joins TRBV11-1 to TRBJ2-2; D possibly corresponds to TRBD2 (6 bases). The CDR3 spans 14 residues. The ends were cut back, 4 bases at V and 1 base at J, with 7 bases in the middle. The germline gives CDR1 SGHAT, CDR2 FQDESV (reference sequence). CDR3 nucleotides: TGTGCCAGCAGCTGGGGGGAGAACACCGGGGAGCTGTTTTTT. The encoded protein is CASSWGENTGELFF.

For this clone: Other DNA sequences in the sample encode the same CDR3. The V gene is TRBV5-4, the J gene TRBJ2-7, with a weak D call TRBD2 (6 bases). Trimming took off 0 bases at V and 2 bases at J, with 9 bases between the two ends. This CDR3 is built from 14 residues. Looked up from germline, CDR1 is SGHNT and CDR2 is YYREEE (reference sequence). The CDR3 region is CASSLAEGPYEQYF. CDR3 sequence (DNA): TGTGCCAGCAGCTTGGCGGAGGGACCCTACGAGCAGTACTTC.

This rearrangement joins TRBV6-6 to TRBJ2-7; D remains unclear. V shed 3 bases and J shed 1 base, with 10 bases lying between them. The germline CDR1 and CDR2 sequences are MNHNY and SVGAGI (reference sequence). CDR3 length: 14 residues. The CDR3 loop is CASSYSTESYEQYF. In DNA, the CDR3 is TGTGCCAGCAGTTATAGTACAGAGTCCTACGAGCAGTACTTC.

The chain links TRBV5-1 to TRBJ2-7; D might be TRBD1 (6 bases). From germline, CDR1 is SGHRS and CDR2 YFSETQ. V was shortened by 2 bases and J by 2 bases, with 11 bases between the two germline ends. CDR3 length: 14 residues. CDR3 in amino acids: CASSFRDTTYEQYF. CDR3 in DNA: TGCGCCAGCAGCTTCCGGGACACAACCTACGAGCAGTACTTC.

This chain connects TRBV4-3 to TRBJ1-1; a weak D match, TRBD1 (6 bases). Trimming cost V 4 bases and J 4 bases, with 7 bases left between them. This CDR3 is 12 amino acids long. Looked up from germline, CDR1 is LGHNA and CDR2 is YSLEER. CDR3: CASSRGGTEAFF. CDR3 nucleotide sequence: TGCGCCAGCAGCCGAGGGGGCACTGAAGCTTTCTTT.

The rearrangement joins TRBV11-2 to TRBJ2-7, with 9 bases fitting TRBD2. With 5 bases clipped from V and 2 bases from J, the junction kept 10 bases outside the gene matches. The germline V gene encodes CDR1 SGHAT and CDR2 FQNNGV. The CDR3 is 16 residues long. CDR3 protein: CASSPLGASGAYEQYF. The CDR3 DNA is TGTGCCAGCAGCCCCCTCGGGGCTAGCGGGGCCTACGAGCAGTACTTC.

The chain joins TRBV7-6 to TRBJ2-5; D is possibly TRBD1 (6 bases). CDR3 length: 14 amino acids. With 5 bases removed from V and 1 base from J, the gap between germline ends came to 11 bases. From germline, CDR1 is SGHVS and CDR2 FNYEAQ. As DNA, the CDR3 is TGTGCCAGCAGCCCCAACAGGGCCCAAGAGACCCAGTACTTC. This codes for CASSPNRAQETQYF. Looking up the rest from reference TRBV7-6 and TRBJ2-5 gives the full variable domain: GAGVSQSPRYKVTKRGQDVALRCDPISGHVSLYWYRQALGQGPEFLTYFNYEAQQDKSGLPNDRFSAERPEGSISTLTIQRTEQRDSAMYRCASSPNRAQETQYFGPGTRLLVL.

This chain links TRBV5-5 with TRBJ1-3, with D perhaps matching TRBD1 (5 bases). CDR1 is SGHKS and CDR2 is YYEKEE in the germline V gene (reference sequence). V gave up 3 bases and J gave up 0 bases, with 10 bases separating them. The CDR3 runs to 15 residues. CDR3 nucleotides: TGTGCCAGCAGCTGGGGACCGTCCTCTGGAAACACCATATATTTT. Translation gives CASSWGPSSGNTIYF.

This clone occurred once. The CDR3 DNA is TGTGCCAGCAGTTTGGTGGGGGCAGACAATGAGCAGTTCTTC. The encoded protein is CASSLVGADNEQFF. The J gene is TRBJ2-1, the V gene TRBV28; tentative D call: TRBD1 (6 bases). The CDR3 is 14 amino acids. V lost 3 bases and J 5 bases, leaving 11 bases between the germline ends. From germline, CDR1 is MDHEN and CDR2 SYDVKM.